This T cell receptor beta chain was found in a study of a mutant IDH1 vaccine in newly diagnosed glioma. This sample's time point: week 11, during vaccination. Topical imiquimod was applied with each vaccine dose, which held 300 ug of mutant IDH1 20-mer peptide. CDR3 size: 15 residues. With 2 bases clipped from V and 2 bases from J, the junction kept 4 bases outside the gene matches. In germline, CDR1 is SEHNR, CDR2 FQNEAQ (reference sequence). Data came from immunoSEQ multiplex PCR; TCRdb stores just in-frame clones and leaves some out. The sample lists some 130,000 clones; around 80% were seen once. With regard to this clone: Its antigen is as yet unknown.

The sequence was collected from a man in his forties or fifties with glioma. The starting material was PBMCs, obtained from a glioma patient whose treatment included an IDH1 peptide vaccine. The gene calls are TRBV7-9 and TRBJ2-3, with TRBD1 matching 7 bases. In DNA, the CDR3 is TGTGCCAGCAGCTTACGGACAGGCTCCACAGATACGCAGTATTTT. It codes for CASSLRTGSTDTQYF.